The 32 T cell receptor beta chains reported below all come from one sample, sequenced in a study of shared clonotypes between healthy human individuals (dated by TCRdb to about 2020). Receptor libraries were prepared by the immunoSEQ multiplex PCR assay. What TCRdb holds here is the immuneACCESS table cut down to in-frame rearrangements. Part of the clones is not present; checked against another copy, under half of the missing clones reflect an unresolved V gene, and the others are unexplained. In all, the sample holds a few million clones, and more than 90% of those were seen once. The ten largest clonotypes hold 0.1% to 0.15% of the sample. Source material: naive CD4+ T cells sorted from blood. This specimen's cell subset or site label, per the study, means: CD45RA+ positively selected. These receptors came from a man aged 18 to 29 in good health.

This chain connects TRBV19 to TRBJ2-7; the D gene is possibly TRBD1 (6 bases). Deletions cut 2 bases from V and 7 bases from J, with 18 bases between. Germline V CDR1 and CDR2: LNHDA, SQIVND (reference sequence). The CDR3 is 15 amino acids. The CDR3 nucleotides are TGTGCCAGTAGTATAATAGGACAGCCGCCCAGGGAGCAGTACTTC. Its translation: CASSIIGQPPREQYF.

The J gene is TRBJ2-5, the V gene TRBV7-9; TRBD2 aligns across 9 bases. V lost 3 bases to trimming and J lost 1 base; unmatched junction nucleotides: 3. CDR3 size: 15 residues. The germline CDR1 and CDR2 sequences are SEHNR and FQNEAQ (reference sequence). CDR3 sequence: CASSFLAGVQETQYF. The CDR3 nucleotides are TGTGCCAGCAGCTTTTTAGCGGGGGTCCAAGAGACCCAGTACTTC.

The chain employs TRBV5-4 and TRBJ1-1, with D possibly being TRBD1 (6 bases). Germline lookup yields CDR1 SGHNT and CDR2 YYREEE (reference sequence). The V end was cut by 4 bases, the J end by 3 bases, with 16 bases between. The CDR3 length is 15 residues. The CDR3 DNA sequence: TGTGCCAGCAGCAAACAAGACAGGACATACACTGAAGCTTTCTTT. Translation gives CASSKQDRTYTEAFF.

J is TRBJ2-7 and V is TRBV9, with D possibly matching TRBD1 (5 bases). Germline CDR1 is SGDLS and CDR2 is YYNGEE. The CDR3 sequence is 18 residues long. Trimming left V 0 bases short and J 1 base short, with 20 bases between. The CDR3: CASSVGSGMGRPSYEQYF. In DNA, the CDR3 is TGTGCCAGCAGCGTAGGGAGTGGGATGGGGCGACCTTCCTACGAGCAGTACTTC.

The chain is built from TRBV5-1 and TRBJ1-3, with D hard to call. The CDR3 consists of 16 residues. CDR1 and CDR2 (germline): SGHRS, YFSETQ. Trimming shortened V by 2 bases and J by 0 bases, and 12 bases separated the two germline ends. The CDR3, as DNA: TGCGCCAGCAGCTTTTCTGGCAGTATCTCTGGAAACACCATATATTTT. Protein sequence: CASSFSGSISGNTIYF.

The rearrangement uses TRBV11-3 and TRBJ1-6; 7 nucleotides agree with TRBD1. The CDR3 runs 19 residues. The V gene end was trimmed by 3 bases and the J gene end by 5 bases; junction bases not matched to a gene: 16. CDR1 and CDR2 (germline): SGHNT, YENEEA. For the CDR3, the DNA is TGTGCCAGCAGCTTGGAAAACAGGGGAGATTTCCCTCATAATTCACCCCTCCACTTT. This encodes CASSLENRGDFPHNSPLHF.

The chain carries TRBV18 and TRBJ2-3; the match to TRBD2 covers 14 bases. This CDR3 comprises 16 residues. The germline V gene encodes CDR1 KGHSH and CDR2 LQKENI. V was pared by 3 bases and J by 5 bases, with 4 bases of the junction left unmatched. CDR3 in DNA: TGTGCCAGCTCACCCGGACTAGCGGGGGGCGGAGATACGCAGTATTTT. This gives the protein CASSPGLAGGGDTQYF.

Remarks on this clone: Distinct nucleotide sequences in the sample also encode this CDR3. The chain couples TRBV5-4 to TRBJ1-6; D possibly corresponds to TRBD1 (6 bases). Trimming pared 2 bases from V and 7 bases from J, leaving 7 bases between. The CDR3 is 13 amino acids. From germline, CDR1 is SGHNT and CDR2 YYREEE (reference sequence). The CDR3: CASSFGQNSPLHF. The CDR3 nucleotides are TGTGCCAGCAGCTTTGGACAGAATTCACCCCTCCACTTT.

The rearrangement uses TRBV18 and TRBJ1-1, with TRBD1 matching 8 bases. Per germline, CDR1 KGHSH and CDR2 LQKENI. The CDR3 spans 15 residues. V lost 5 bases to trimming and J lost 1 base; unmatched junction nucleotides: 6. The CDR3 loop is CASSAAGTGNTEAFF. The CDR3, as DNA: TGTGCCAGCTCAGCCGCCGGGACAGGGAACACTGAAGCTTTCTTT.

As to this clone: Additional DNA sequences in this sample encode the identical CDR3. The V and J genes are TRBV27 and TRBJ2-7, with a tentative D call TRBD1 (6 bases). This CDR3 comprises 13 residues. V was cut by 2 bases and J by 1 base, with 6 bases left in between. Per the germline V gene, CDR1 is MNHEY and CDR2 is SMNVEV (reference sequence). CDR3 amino acids: CASSLQGSYEQYF. The CDR3 region has the DNA TGTGCCAGCAGTTTACAGGGGTCCTACGAGCAGTACTTC.

V is TRBV2 and J is TRBJ2-7; 10 positions match TRBD1. Germline V gives CDR1 SNHLY, CDR2 FYNNEI. With V trimmed by 7 bases and J by 0 bases, 3 bases remained unmatched. This CDR3 is built from 14 residues. CDR3 sequence: CASKGTGVSYEQYF. As DNA, the CDR3 is TGTGCCAGCAAGGGGACAGGGGTCTCCTACGAGCAGTACTTC.

In the case of this clone: Distinct nucleotide sequences in the sample also encode this CDR3. The rearrangement links TRBV5-1 to TRBJ1-1; 9 positions agree with TRBD1. The J segment lost 1 base and the V segment lost 3 bases, leaving 4 bases of the junction unmatched. Looked up from germline, CDR1 is SGHRS and CDR2 is YFSETQ. The CDR3 sequence is 15 residues long. CDR3 loop: CASSSRTGENTEAFF. The CDR3 DNA is TGCGCCAGCAGCTCAAGGACAGGGGAGAACACTGAAGCTTTCTTT.

The chain has TRBV6-6 and TRBJ2-7; 10 bases are shared with TRBD2. Germline-derived CDR1 and CDR2 are MNHNY and SVGAGI (reference sequence). The CDR3 contains 14 residues. V gave up 2 bases and J gave up 6 bases; unmatched junction bases: 4. DNA for the CDR3: TGTGCCAGCAGTTACACAGCGGGGGGGGTCGAGCAGTACTTC. It translates to CASSYTAGGVEQYF.

Only one count was recorded for this clone. V is TRBV30 and J is TRBJ1-1; weak D call: TRBD1 (6 bases). The CDR3 has 13 residues. Between the trimmed V and J ends, which lost 4 bases and 5 bases, there was a span of 14 bases. The germline gives CDR1 GTSNPN, CDR2 SVGIG (reference sequence). The CDR3 loop reads CAWNVQGRTEAFF. CDR3 coding DNA: TGTGCCTGGAACGTACAGGGAAGGACTGAAGCTTTCTTT.

Of note for this clone: The sample carries other DNA sequences with the same CDR3. The CDR3 DNA reads TGTGCCAGCAGCGGACTAGCGGGATACGAGCAGTACTTC. Protein product: CASSGLAGYEQYF. The gene calls are TRBV7-2 and TRBJ2-7; 12 bases are a match to TRBD2. CDR1 is SGHTA and CDR2 is FQGNSA in the germline V gene. The CDR3 runs to 13 residues. Trimming at V came to 5 bases and at J to 4 bases, leaving 0 bases not matched to a gene.

The chain uses TRBV30 and TRBJ2-3; D is uncertain. In germline, CDR1 is GTSNPN, CDR2 SVGIG (reference sequence). V lost 0 bases and J lost 2, with 12 bases in between. This CDR3 spans 15 amino acids. The CDR3 region has the DNA TGTGCCTGGAGTGTACGACCAGTTGACACAGATACGCAGTATTTT. Protein product: CAWSVRPVDTDTQYF. Filled out from reference TRBV30 and TRBJ2-3, the complete variable domain reads SQTIHQWPATLVQPVGSPLSLECTVEGTSNPNLYWYRQAAGRGLQLLFYSVGIGQISSEVPQNLSASRPQDRQFILSSKKLLLSDSGFYLCAWSVRPVDTDTQYFGPGTRLTVL.

The rearrangement uses TRBV30 and TRBJ2-5; D not certain. Trimming pared 2 bases from V and 8 bases from J, leaving 9 bases between. CDR1 and CDR2 (germline): GTSNPN, SVGIG (reference sequence). The CDR3 is 11 residues long. Here the CDR3 DNA reads TGTGCCTGGAGTTTCCCCCTAACCCAGTACTTC. Amino acid sequence: CAWSFPLTQYF.

The V call is TRBV11-1, the J call TRBJ2-3; no clear D. CDR1 and CDR2 (germline): SGHAT, FQDESV (reference sequence). The CDR3 is 12 residues long. V lost 3 bases, J lost 0 bases, and 1 base lay in between. As DNA, the CDR3 is TGTGCCAGCAGCTTGAGCACAGATACGCAGTATTTT. The encoded protein is CASSLSTDTQYF.

The sample holds one count of this clone. The chain combines TRBV7-8 with TRBJ2-7; the match to TRBD2 covers 8 bases. Germline loops: CDR1 SGHVS, CDR2 FQNEAQ. The V and J ends lost 1 base and 2 bases, in that order; junction bases with no gene match: 4. This CDR3 has 15 residues. The DNA for the CDR3 is TGTGCCAGCAGCTTAGAGCGGGAGAGGACCTACGAGCAGTACTTC. The encoded protein is CASSLERERTYEQYF.

This sequence joins TRBV11-3 and TRBJ2-2; D remains unclear. CDR3 length equals 12 residues. Trimming removed 6 bases from V and 3 bases from J, with 5 bases in between. From germline, CDR1 is SGHNT and CDR2 YENEEA. CDR3 nucleotides: TGTGCCAGCAGATCATACACCGGGGAGCTGTTTTTT. This encodes CASRSYTGELFF. Based on the CDR3 plus reference TRBV11-3 and TRBJ2-2, the full variable domain is EAGVVQSPRYKIIEKKQPVAFWCNPISGHNTLYWYLQNLGQGPELLIRYENEEAVDDSQLPKDRFSAERLKGVDSTLKIQPAELGDSAVYLCASRSYTGELFFGEGSRLTVL.

The chain is built from TRBV6-1 and TRBJ2-3, with D tentatively TRBD1 (6 bases). Germline lookup yields CDR1 MNHNS and CDR2 SASEGT. There are 15 residues in the CDR3. V was cut by 5 bases and J by 0 bases, with 12 bases left in between. CDR3 residues: CASSRTVTSTDTQYF. The DNA of the CDR3 is TGTGCCAGCAGTCGGACAGTCACTAGCACAGATACGCAGTATTTT.

V gene TRBV28 combines with J gene TRBJ2-7; D unclear. Germline-derived CDR1 and CDR2 are MDHEN and SYDVKM. The CDR3 covers 14 residues. V lost 4 bases to trimming and J lost 1 base, with 11 bases between them. CDR3 residues: CASSSPFGSYEQYF. DNA of the CDR3: TGTGCCAGCAGTTCGCCGTTCGGATCCTACGAGCAGTACTTC.

The chain carries TRBV4-1 and TRBJ2-1, with TRBD2 matching 8 bases. CDR3 length: 17 amino acids. V shed 0 bases and J 2 bases; nucleotides not matched to a gene: 6. From germline, CDR1 is MGHRA and CDR2 YSYEKL. The CDR3 DNA reads as TGCGCCAGCAGCCAAGAATGGAGCGGGGGAGCCTACAATGAGCAGTTCTTC. This encodes CASSQEWSGGAYNEQFF.

The chain carries TRBV12-5 and TRBJ1-1; the D is unclear. Deletions cut 0 bases from V and 1 base from J, with 9 bases between. The CDR3 has 15 amino acids. CDR1 and CDR2 (germline): LGHNT, FRNRAP. The CDR3 loop reads CASGLVVRGNTEAFF. CDR3 in DNA: TGTGCTAGTGGTTTGGTTGTGCGGGGGAACACTGAAGCTTTCTTT.

The chain carries TRBV5-1 and TRBJ1-4, with D unresolved. This CDR3 contains 14 residues. Trimming pared 3 bases from V and 6 bases from J, leaving 12 bases between. Germline V gene sequence: CDR1 SGHRS, CDR2 YFSETQ. The CDR3 bases are TGCGCCAGCAGCTCCGGGCCCTGGGATGAAAAACTGTTTTTT. Translated, it gives CASSSGPWDEKLFF. Drawing the rest from reference TRBV5-1 and TRBJ1-4, the complete variable domain is KAGVTQTPRYLIKTRGQQVTLSCSPISGHRSVSWYQQTPGQGLQFLFEYFSETQRNKGNFPGRFSGRQFSNSRSEMNVSTLELGDSALYLCASSSGPWDEKLFFGSGTQLSVL.

The chain employs TRBV5-1 and TRBJ1-5, with 7 bases fitting TRBD1. This CDR3 contains 14 residues. The V gene's germline CDR1 is SGHRS and CDR2 YFSETQ. With V trimmed by 2 bases and J by 7 bases, 6 bases remained unmatched. The CDR3 region is CASSLGTVGQPQHF. CDR3 coding DNA: TGCGCCAGCAGCTTAGGGACAGTCGGACAGCCCCAGCATTTT.

The table lists this clone with a count of one. CDR3 bases: TGTGCCAGCAGCTCAGGATACGGCACTGAAGCTTTCTTT. This sequence encodes CASSSGYGTEAFF. The V and J genes are TRBV5-4 and TRBJ1-1; D gene uncertain. Germline lookup yields CDR1 SGHNT and CDR2 YYREEE (reference sequence). This CDR3 is 13 amino acids long. V lost 3 bases to trimming and J lost 4 bases, with 10 bases between them. The full variable domain, completed using reference TRBV5-4 and TRBJ1-1, is ETGVTQSPTHLIKTRGQQVTLRCSSQSGHNTVSWYQQALGQGPQFIFQYYREEENGRGNFPPRFSGLQFPNYSSELNVNALELDDSALYLCASSSGYGTEAFFGQGTRLTVV.

The genes are TRBV9 and TRBJ2-7, with 8 bases aligning to TRBD1. J gave up 6 bases and V 4 bases, and 12 bases lay outside the gene matches. This CDR3 is 15 amino acids long. Germline V gives CDR1 SGDLS, CDR2 YYNGEE. In nucleotides, the CDR3 is TGTGCCAGCAGCCCGCCTGGACAGGGCGCACGCGAGCAGTACTTC. This encodes CASSPPGQGAREQYF.

This clone was observed a single time. V usage is TRBV28 and J usage is TRBJ2-7; D possibly uses TRBD1 or TRBD2 (5 bases each). The ends were cut back, 2 bases at V and 7 bases at J, with 12 bases in the middle. The germline gives CDR1 MDHEN, CDR2 SYDVKM. The CDR3 spans 13 residues. This CDR3 reads CASSLMGVGEQYF. The CDR3, as DNA: TGTGCCAGCAGTTTAATGGGGGTTGGAGAGCAGTACTTC.

About this clone itself: Other nucleotide sequences in the sample specify the same CDR3. The chain has TRBV6-1 and TRBJ2-7; 11 bases match TRBD1. In germline, CDR1 is MNHNS, CDR2 SASEGT. V lost 0 bases to trimming and J lost 3 bases; unmatched junction nucleotides: 1. The CDR3 spans 15 residues. This CDR3 reads CASSEAGTGGYEQYF. The CDR3 nucleotides read TGTGCCAGCAGTGAAGCAGGGACAGGGGGCTACGAGCAGTACTTC.

This chain links TRBV27 with TRBJ1-1, with D tentatively TRBD1 (5 bases). CDR3 size: 14 residues. Germline CDR1 MNHEY, CDR2 SMNVEV (reference sequence). Trimming pared 5 bases from V and 5 bases from J, leaving 15 bases between. The CDR3 bases are TGTGCCAGCAGTCCCCGGGGGGGTAAAACTGAAGCTTTCTTT. It specifies CASSPRGGKTEAFF.

V and J are TRBV29-1 and TRBJ2-5; tentative D call: TRBD1 (6 bases). Judging by the DNA end, TRBJ2-7 fits better; the J call may be wrong. Germline loops: CDR1 SQVTM, CDR2 ANQGSEA. This CDR3 has 14 amino acids. DNA for the CDR3: TGCAGCGTTGAAGTGGGGGCAGGGGCGTACGAGCAGTACTTC. Its protein product is CSVEVGAGAYEQYF.